This TCR beta chain is drawn from a study of cytotoxic CD8 clonotypes in ibrutinib-treated CLL. Overall study context: Median treatment time before response sampling was 12 months, range 6 to 36.

Sequencing was designed to attain a depth spanning 1 in 200,000 to 1 in 1 million T cells. Clones were sequenced by immunoSEQ multiplex PCR, and TCRdb holds only the in-frame ones, with some missing. The sample consists of roughly 190,000 clones, around 70% of them appearing once. This CDR3 is 15 amino acids long. The germline V gene has CDR1 MNHEY and CDR2 SMNVEV (reference sequence). V lost 4 bases and J lost 3, with 13 bases in between. This specimen consisted of PBMCs, obtained after 24 months of ibrutinib treatment. This chain uses TRBV27 with TRBJ2-1, with D hard to call. This clonotype originated in a human donor with chronic lymphocytic leukemia. In DNA form, the CDR3 reads TGTGCCAGCAGTTCAGGTGCGATGTTCTACAATGAGCAGTTCTTC. Translation gives CASSSGAMFYNEQFF.